This TCR beta chain was obtained from a study of blood T cell repertoires in COVID-19. Trimming took 4 bases from V and 4 from J; bases not matched to a gene: 4. CDR1 SQVTM and CDR2 ANQGSEA come from the germline V gene. The CDR3 loop spans 13 amino acids. Some clones are missing from TCRdb's copy, which holds only in-frame ones; the method was immunoSEQ multiplex PCR. This table has about 140,000 clones, 65% to 90% appearing once. The TCR sequence derives from a human donor in a cohort sampled during active COVID-19. This chain joins TRBV29-1 and TRBJ2-7, with 10 bases identical to TRBD2. The sample was peripheral blood. CDR3 protein: CSVGSSGSYEQYF. The CDR3 nucleotides read TGCAGCGTTGGGTCTAGCGGGAGTTACGAGCAGTACTTC.